This T cell receptor (beta chain) was observed in a study of blood T cell repertoires in COVID-19. Study at large: Specimens from acute and convalescent COVID-19 originated in the United States, Italy and Spain. PBMCs, B-cell-depleted T cells, or T cells were the source of the cDNA or gDNA that made up the material.

The CDR3 has 14 residues. Authors' data handling: Amplification of reference gene primers provided the estimated nucleated cell counts. Method: immunoSEQ multiplex PCR; TCRdb's copy keeps in-frame clones and lacks some. The V and J calls and the clone size are those of that table, but D and trimming were determined from the DNA. Among 120,000 or so clones listed, approximately 82% were seen once. This clone was counted once. This receptor was obtained from a woman between 45 and 65 years old with acute or convalescent COVID-19. The sequenced material came from peripheral blood. The chain links TRBV21-1 to TRBJ2-7; TRBD1, the table's D call, was not compared with the DNA. TRBV21-1 is a recognized pseudogene. The CDR3 here is CASSRTPTVWEQYF. In DNA, the CDR3 is TGTGCCAGCAGCCGAACCCCTACAGTGTGGGAGCAGTACTTC.